This TCR beta chain was documented in a study of shared clonotypes between healthy human individuals. From germline, CDR1 is SNHLY and CDR2 FYNNEI. The V gene lost 6 bases and the J gene lost 3 bases, with 11 bases spanning the gap. The CDR3 runs to 14 residues. Assay: immunoSEQ multiplex PCR; the TCRdb copy retains only in-frame clones and omits some. Of 2,100,000 or so clones listed, under 97% are singletons. Sequencing used naive CD4+ T cells sorted from blood. The sample's subset: CD45RA+ positively selected. The TCR originated in a man aged 18 to 30 in good health. The rearrangement uses TRBV2 and TRBJ2-2, with D unclear. The CDR3 region is CASRPDTHTGELFF. CDR3 sequence (DNA): TGTGCCAGCAGGCCCGACACGCACACCGGGGAGCTGTTTTTT.